This T cell receptor beta chain is from a study of CD8+CD57+ T cells in acquired aplastic anemia. Study as a whole: The study obtained an average of around 3.1 ug of DNA from sorted CD4+ and CD8+ cells.

Notes on this clonotype: Its specificity is not known. The limits of the CDR3 on the DNA are not certain, so only TCRdb's listed CDR3 is given.

The CDR3 contains 16 residues when both ends are counted. Germline lookup yields CDR1 SGHTA and CDR2 FQGNSA. Profiling of TCR beta VDJ combinations and CDR3 sequences used genomic DNA as template. A single record per CDR3 protein comes from TCRdb applying MiXCR to the reads. The sample includes 350,000 to 450,000 distinct CDR3 sequences, 55% to 70% of them seen just once. Regarding the study as a whole: Found in both controls and patients were around 30 CD8+ CDR3 sequences. The CD8+ Simpson's diversity of patients and controls was not significantly different.

This TCR was sampled from a human donor in good health, serving as a control. The V call is TRBV7-2, the J call TRBJ1-6. Sequencing was done on a sample of sorted CD4+, CD8+, or CD8+CD57+ T cells (not recorded which) from PBMCs. The CDR3 region is CASSLDFDEQYFGLHF.